A selection of T cell receptor beta chains follows, all from one sample in a study of blood T cell repertoires in COVID-19. Here immunoSEQ multiplex PCR was the method, and the copy in TCRdb shows in-frame clones only, minus some. The sample yields 50,000 to 70,000 clones, roughly 84% seen once. The sample was peripheral blood. These TCRs come from a man in his 70s with active COVID-19. Each CDR3 is given with its conserved first and last residue. Each record gives: V gene, J gene, D gene, clone size, CDR3 protein, CDR3 DNA. D genes are given only for firm matches. Clone size, where shown, is once, few, many, or a class for clones that have expanded.

V: TRBV28; J: TRBJ2-1; D: .; size: .; CDR3: CASSPPPSYGYIEQFF; DNA: TGTGCCAGCAGTCCCCCACCTAGTTATGGGTACATTGAGCAGTTCTTC
V: TRBV18; J: TRBJ2-2; D: .; size: .; CDR3: CASSPPLGTTTGELFF; DNA: TGTGCCAGCTCACCACCGTTAGGGACAACAACCGGGGAGCTGTTTTTT
V: TRBV5-4; J: TRBJ1-2; D: .; size: .; CDR3: CASSFLQGQLGYTF; DNA: TGTGCCAGCAGCTTCCTTCAGGGGCAGTTGGGCTACACCTTC
V: TRBV6-2/TRBV6-3; J: TRBJ1-2; D: .; size: .; CDR3: CASSGSQGSYDYGYTF; DNA: TGTGCCAGCAGTGGAAGTCAGGGAAGCTACGACTATGGCTACACCTTC
V: TRBV27; J: TRBJ1-1; D: TRBD1; size: .; CDR3: CASSRGDRDTEAFF; DNA: TGTGCCAGCTCACGAGGAGACAGGGACACTGAAGCTTTCTTT
V: TRBV28; J: TRBJ2-3; D: TRBD1; size: once; CDR3: CASRTGSTDTQYF; DNA: TGTGCCAGCAGGACAGGGAGCACAGATACGCAGTATTTT
V: TRBV28; J: TRBJ1-1; D: TRBD1; size: many; CDR3: CASSGILIGQGGTEAFF; DNA: TGTGCCAGCAGTGGAATACTAATCGGACAGGGCGGCACTGAAGCTTTCTTT
V: TRBV6-6; J: TRBJ2-7; D: TRBD2; size: once; CDR3: CASSPSGGEGYEQYF; DNA: TGTGCCAGCAGCCCCTCGGGGGGAGAGGGCTACGAGCAGTACTTC
V: TRBV29-1; J: TRBJ2-1; D: TRBD2; size: .; CDR3: CSVRKSGRSYNEQFF; DNA: TGCAGCGTCCGAAAAAGCGGGAGGTCTTACAATGAGCAGTTCTTC
V: TRBV4-3; J: TRBJ2-7; D: TRBD2; size: .; CDR3: CASNQSRPCPGGPYEQYF; DNA: TGCGCCAGCAACCAATCTCGTCCCTGCCCGGGAGGGCCCTACGAGCAGTACTTC
V: TRBV5-1; J: TRBJ2-3; D: TRBD1; size: .; CDR3: CASSLEYPGQGLADTQYF; DNA: TGCGCCAGCAGCTTGGAATACCCGGGACAGGGGTTGGCAGATACGCAGTATTTT
V: TRBV7-9; J: TRBJ1-5; D: .; size: .; CDR3: CASSLDRDPQPQHF; DNA: TGTGCCAGCAGCTTAGACAGGGACCCTCAGCCCCAGCATTTT
V: TRBV4-2; J: TRBJ2-7; D: TRBD2; size: few; CDR3: CARTSGSYCEQYF; DNA: TGTGCTAGGACTAGCGGGAGTTATTGCGAGCAGTACTTC
V: TRBV11-2; J: TRBJ2-4; D: TRBD1; size: .; CDR3: CASSPTRTGKNIQYF; DNA: TGTGCCAGCAGCCCAACTCGGACAGGGAAAAACATTCAGTACTTC
V: TRBV27; J: TRBJ2-6; D: .; size: .; CDR3: CASSFWQAGANVLTF; DNA: TGTGCCAGCAGTTTCTGGCAGGCTGGGGCCAACGTCCTGACTTTC
V: TRBV7-2; J: TRBJ1-1; D: TRBD1; size: .; CDR3: CASIRQGAVTEAFF; DNA: TGTGCCAGCATACGACAGGGGGCTGTCACTGAAGCTTTCTTT
V: TRBV5-4; J: TRBJ1-4; D: .; size: once; CDR3: CASSFGESELFF; DNA: TGTGCCAGCAGCTTCGGGGAGTCAGAACTGTTTTTT
V: TRBV19; J: TRBJ1-5; D: .; size: .; CDR3: CASTLLWGEVRNQPQHF; DNA: TGTGCCAGTACCCTCCTGTGGGGGGAAGTTAGAAATCAGCCCCAGCATTTT
V: TRBV11-2; J: TRBJ2-2; D: .; size: .; CDR3: CASSLTNTGELFF; DNA: TGTGCCAGCAGCCTAACGAACACCGGGGAGCTGTTTTTT
V: TRBV2; J: TRBJ2-3; D: .; size: few; CDR3: CASSEDRGLLDTQYF; DNA: TGTGCCAGCAGTGAAGATCGAGGACTTCTCGATACGCAGTATTTT
V: TRBV7-2; J: TRBJ1-1; D: .; size: .; CDR3: CASSQRGGAGAEAFF; DNA: TGTGCCAGCAGCCAGAGGGGAGGGGCGGGCGCTGAAGCTTTCTTT
V: TRBV4-3; J: TRBJ2-3; D: TRBD1; size: .; CDR3: CASSRFTGADTQYF; DNA: TGCGCCAGCAGCCGCTTTACAGGGGCAGATACGCAGTATTTT
V: TRBV27; J: TRBJ2-2; D: TRBD2; size: .; CDR3: CASRREREGLRTGELFF; DNA: TGTGCCAGCAGGAGAGAGCGGGAGGGCCTGAGGACCGGGGAGCTGTTTTTT
V: TRBV9; J: TRBJ1-5; D: .; size: few; CDR3: CASSSGWDNQPQHF; DNA: TGTGCCAGCAGTTCAGGGTGGGACAATCAGCCCCAGCATTTT
V: TRBV18; J: TRBJ2-5; D: .; size: .; CDR3: CASSPGQGQETQYF; DNA: TGTGCCAGCTCACCCGGGCAGGGACAAGAGACCCAGTACTTC
V: TRBV24-1; J: TRBJ1-1; D: .; size: .; CDR3: CATSESRVNTEAFF; DNA: TGTGCCACCAGTGAGTCCCGGGTGAACACTGAAGCTTTCTTT
V: TRBV5-1; J: TRBJ2-1; D: TRBD1; size: .; CDR3: CASSDNRGVNEQFF; DNA: TGCGCCAGCTCGGATAACAGGGGGGTCAATGAGCAGTTCTTC
V: TRBV7-3; J: TRBJ1-6; D: .; size: once; CDR3: CASSPDSSYNSPLHF; DNA: TGTGCCAGCAGCCCGGACAGCTCCTATAATTCACCCCTCCACTTT
V: TRBV27; J: TRBJ1-5; D: .; size: once; CDR3: CASSFAWTSNQPQHF; DNA: TGTGCCAGCAGTTTCGCGTGGACATCTAATCAGCCCCAGCATTTT
V: TRBV29-1; J: TRBJ2-3; D: TRBD2; size: .; CDR3: CRTGGFDTDTQYF; DNA: TGCAGAACGGGGGGGTTCGACACAGATACGCAGTATTTT
V: TRBV18; J: TRBJ2-7; D: TRBD1; size: few; CDR3: CASSPLPGQGASEQYF; DNA: TGTGCCAGCTCACCACTCCCGGGACAGGGGGCGAGTGAGCAGTACTTC
V: TRBV5-4; J: TRBJ2-4; D: .; size: .; CDR3: CASSLQGYYIQYF; DNA: TGTGCCAGCAGCTTACAGGGATACTACATTCAGTACTTC
V: TRBV15; J: TRBJ1-2; D: TRBD1; size: .; CDR3: CATSRETGVNYGYTF; DNA: TGTGCCACCAGCAGAGAGACAGGGGTGAACTATGGCTACACCTTC
V: TRBV5-5; J: TRBJ1-4; D: .; size: .; CDR3: CASSGSPGNPGEKLFF; DNA: TGTGCCAGCAGCGGATCACCGGGAAATCCGGGGGAAAAACTGTTTTTT
V: TRBV7-2; J: TRBJ2-1; D: .; size: .; CDR3: CASSLRRSHYNEQFF; DNA: TGTGCCAGCAGCTTAAGGAGATCCCACTACAATGAGCAGTTCTTC
V: TRBV7-3; J: TRBJ2-1; D: TRBD2; size: .; CDR3: CASSLTGGRADNEQFF; DNA: TGTGCCAGCAGCTTAACAGGCGGGAGGGCCGACAATGAGCAGTTCTTC
V: TRBV20-1; J: TRBJ1-1; D: .; size: .; CDR3: CSANWNTEAFF; DNA: TGCAGTGCTAACTGGAACACTGAAGCTTTCTTT
V: TRBV5-1; J: TRBJ1-4; D: .; size: .; CDR3: CASSPRPGTNEKLFF; DNA: TGCGCCAGCAGCCCCCGTCCGGGGACTAATGAAAAACTGTTTTTT
V: TRBV7-2; J: TRBJ2-2; D: .; size: .; CDR3: CASSLEQGVGELFF; DNA: TGTGCCAGCAGCTTAGAACAGGGTGTCGGGGAGCTGTTTTTT
V: TRBV19; J: TRBJ1-2; D: TRBD1; size: once; CDR3: CASRKAGQEDYGYTF; DNA: TGTGCCAGTAGGAAGGCCGGACAGGAGGACTATGGCTACACCTTC
V: TRBV21-1; J: TRBJ2-3; D: .; size: .; CDR3: CASSKKGQGDPLSDTQYF; DNA: TGTGCCAGCAGCAAAAAGGGACAGGGGGACCCACTTTCAGATACGCAGTATTTT
V: TRBV13; J: TRBJ2-3; D: .; size: .; CDR3: CASTLTDTQYF; DNA: TGTGCCAGCACCCTCACAGATACGCAGTATTTT
V: TRBV27; J: TRBJ1-2; D: TRBD1; size: .; CDR3: CASSPGTDYGYTF; DNA: TGTGCCAGCAGTCCCGGGACAGACTATGGCTACACCTTC
V: TRBV7-2; J: TRBJ1-1; D: .; size: .; CDR3: CASSQQGYNTEAFF; DNA: TGTGCCAGCAGCCAACAGGGCTATAACACTGAAGCTTTCTTT
V: TRBV23-1; J: TRBJ1-5; D: .; size: .; CDR3: CASSQRGNQPQHF; DNA: TGCGCCAGCAGTCAAAGAGGCAATCAGCCCCAGCATTTT
V: TRBV2; J: TRBJ2-7; D: .; size: .; CDR3: CASRVIQATYEQYF; DNA: TGTGCCAGCAGGGTAATACAGGCAACCTACGAGCAGTACTTC